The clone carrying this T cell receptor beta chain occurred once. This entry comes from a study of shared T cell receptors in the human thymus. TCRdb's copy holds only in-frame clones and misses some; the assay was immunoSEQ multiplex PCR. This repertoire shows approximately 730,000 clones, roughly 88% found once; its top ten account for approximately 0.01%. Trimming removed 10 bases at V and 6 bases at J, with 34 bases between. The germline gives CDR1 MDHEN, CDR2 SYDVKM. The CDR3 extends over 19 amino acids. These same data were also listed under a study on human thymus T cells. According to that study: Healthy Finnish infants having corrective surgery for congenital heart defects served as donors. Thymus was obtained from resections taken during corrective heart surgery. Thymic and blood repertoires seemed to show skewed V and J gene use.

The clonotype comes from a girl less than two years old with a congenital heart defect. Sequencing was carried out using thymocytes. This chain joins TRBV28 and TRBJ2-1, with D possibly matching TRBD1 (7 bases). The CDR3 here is CATRPRFDREELPPNEQFF. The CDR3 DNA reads TGTGCCACCCGTCCCCGATTCGACAGGGAGGAACTTCCCCCCAATGAGCAGTTCTTC.